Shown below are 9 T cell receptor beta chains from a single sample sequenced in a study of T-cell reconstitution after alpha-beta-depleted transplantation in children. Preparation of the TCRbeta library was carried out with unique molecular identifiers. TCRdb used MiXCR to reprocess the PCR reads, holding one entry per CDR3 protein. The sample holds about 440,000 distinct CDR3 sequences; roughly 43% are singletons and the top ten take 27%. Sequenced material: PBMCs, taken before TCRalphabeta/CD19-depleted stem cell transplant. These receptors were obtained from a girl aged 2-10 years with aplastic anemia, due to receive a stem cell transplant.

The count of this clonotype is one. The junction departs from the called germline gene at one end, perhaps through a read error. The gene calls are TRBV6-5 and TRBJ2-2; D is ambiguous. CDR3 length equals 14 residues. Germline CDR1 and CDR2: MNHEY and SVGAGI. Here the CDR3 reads CASRYFDYTGELFF. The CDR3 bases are TGTGCCAGCCGTTACTTCGATTACACCGGGGAGCTGTTTTTT.

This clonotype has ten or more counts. In DNA form, the CDR3 reads TGTGCCAGCAGCTTAGTAGGGGGAGAGGGCCCAGATACGCAGTATTTT. Translation gives CASSLVGGEGPDTQYF. The genes are TRBV7-2 and TRBJ2-3, with a possible D match to TRBD1 (6 bases). Germline assignment: CDR1 SGHTA and CDR2 FQGNSA. V was cut by 1 base and J by 4 bases, with 15 bases left in between. The CDR3 spans 16 residues.

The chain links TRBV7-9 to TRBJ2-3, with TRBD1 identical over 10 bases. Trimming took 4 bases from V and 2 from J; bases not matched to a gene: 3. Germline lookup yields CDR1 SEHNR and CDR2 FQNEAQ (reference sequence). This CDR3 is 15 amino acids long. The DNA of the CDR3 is TGTGCCAGCAGCTGGGGACAGGGGTTCACAGATACGCAGTATTTT. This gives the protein CASSWGQGFTDTQYF.

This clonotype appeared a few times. Here the CDR3 reads CASSARRAAQNQPQHF. The CDR3 region has the DNA TGTGCCAGCAGTGCCCGGCGGGCAGCCCAAAATCAGCCCCAGCATTTT. The chain couples TRBV12-3 or TRBV12-4 to TRBJ1-5, with D hard to call. The V gene lost 5 bases and the J gene lost 4 bases, with 18 bases spanning the gap. The CDR3 spans 16 residues.

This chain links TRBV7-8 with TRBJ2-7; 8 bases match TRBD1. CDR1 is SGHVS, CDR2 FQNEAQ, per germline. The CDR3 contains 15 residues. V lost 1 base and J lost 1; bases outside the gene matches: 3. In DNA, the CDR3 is TGTGCCAGCAGCTTAGGACAGGGGTCATCCTACGAGCAGTACTTC. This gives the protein CASSLGQGSSYEQYF.

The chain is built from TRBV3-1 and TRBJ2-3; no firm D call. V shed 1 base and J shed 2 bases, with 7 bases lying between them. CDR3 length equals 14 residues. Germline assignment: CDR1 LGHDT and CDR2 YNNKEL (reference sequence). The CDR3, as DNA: TGTGCCAGCAGCCAAGCCCTATCCACAGATACGCAGTATTTT. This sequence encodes CASSQALSTDTQYF.

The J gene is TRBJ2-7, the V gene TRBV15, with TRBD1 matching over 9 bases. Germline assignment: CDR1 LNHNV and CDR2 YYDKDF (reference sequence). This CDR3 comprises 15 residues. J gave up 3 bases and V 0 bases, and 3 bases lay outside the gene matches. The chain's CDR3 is CATSRDRQGDYEQYF. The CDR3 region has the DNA TGTGCCACCAGCAGAGATCGACAGGGGGACTACGAGCAGTACTTC.

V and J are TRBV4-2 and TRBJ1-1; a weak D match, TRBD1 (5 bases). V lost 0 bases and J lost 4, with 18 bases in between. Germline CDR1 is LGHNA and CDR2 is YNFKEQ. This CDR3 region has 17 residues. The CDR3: CASSQDGDGSVGTEAFF. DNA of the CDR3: TGTGCCAGCAGCCAAGACGGGGACGGCTCAGTGGGCACTGAAGCTTTCTTT.

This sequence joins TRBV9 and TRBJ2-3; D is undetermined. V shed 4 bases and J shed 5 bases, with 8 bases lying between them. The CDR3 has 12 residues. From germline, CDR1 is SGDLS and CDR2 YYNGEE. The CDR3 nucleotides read TGTGCCAGCAGCCCGTACGAAGATACGCAGTATTTT. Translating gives CASSPYEDTQYF.